Below, 32 T cell receptor beta chains from the same sample are listed, as sequenced in a study of breast tumors, draining lymph nodes, adjacent tissues. TCRdb itself ran the multiplex PCR reads through MiXCR, one entry per CDR3 protein. The sample yields about 180,000 distinct CDR3 sequences, about 30% seen once. Samples came from axillary lymph nodes draining the breast cancer. Material: axillary lymph node tissue. All receptors derive from a female donor with breast cancer. Some clones in this sample may be carry-over from other donors' samples.

This clonotype was seen many times. This chain joins TRBV12-3 or TRBV12-4 and TRBJ2-5; 10 bases map to TRBD2. Trimming took 7 bases from V and 5 from J; bases not matched to a gene: 7. The CDR3 length is 14 residues. In nucleotides, the CDR3 is TGTGCCAGCACAAAGCGGGGGGGCGTGGAGACCCAGTACTTC. Residues: CASTKRGGVETQYF.

This clonotype showed up just a few times. The chain employs TRBV30 and TRBJ2-1; 10 positions agree with TRBD2. The CDR3 is 17 amino acids. CDR1 is GTSNPN and CDR2 is SVGIG in the germline V gene (reference sequence). V dropped 0 bases and J dropped 0; count of bases not matched to a gene: 5. The DNA of the CDR3 is TGTGCCTGGAGTGTAGGGAGGACTAGCGGCTCCTACAATGAGCAGTTCTTC. Translated: CAWSVGRTSGSYNEQFF.

In regard to this clonotype: The final CDR3 position lacks the conserved phenylalanine or tryptophan, pointing to a likely read error. The chain employs TRBV7-8 and TRBJ1-5; D perhaps matches TRBD1 (5 bases). With 4 bases removed from V and 4 bases from J, the gap between germline ends came to 8 bases. Germline V CDR1 and CDR2: SGHVS, FQNEAQ. The CDR3 runs to 13 residues. CDR3 nucleotide sequence: TGTGCCAGCAGCTACCACAGGAATCAGCCCCAGCATCTT. This encodes CASSYHRNQPQHL.

This clonotype was picked up many times. CDR3 amino acids: CASSVGTVSGANVLTF. In DNA, the CDR3 is TGTGCCAGCAGCGTTGGGACAGTCTCTGGGGCCAACGTCCTGACTTTC. The rearrangement uses TRBV9 and TRBJ2-6, with TRBD1 matching over 7 bases. V gave up 2 bases and J gave up 0 bases; unmatched junction bases: 2. This CDR3 is built from 16 residues. From germline, CDR1 is SGDLS and CDR2 YYNGEE.

This chain connects TRBV19 to TRBJ1-2; 7 nucleotides agree with TRBD1. The CDR3 runs to 15 residues. Trimming removed 5 bases from V and 5 bases from J; junction bases left unmatched: 11. Germline-derived CDR1 and CDR2 are LNHDA and SQIVND (reference sequence). The CDR3 region has the DNA TGTGCCAGTAGTGAACGGACAGGTGCGGGATATGGCTACACCTTC. Amino acids: CASSERTGAGYGYTF.

This clonotype was observed at least ten times. V gene TRBV14 combines with J gene TRBJ1-2; a weak D match, TRBD1 (5 bases). CDR1 SGHDN and CDR2 FVKESK come from the germline V gene. The CDR3 has 13 amino acids. The ends were cut back, 2 bases at V and 1 base at J, with 5 bases in the middle. The CDR3: CASSQQGNYGYTF. The CDR3 region has the DNA TGTGCCAGCAGCCAACAGGGTAACTATGGCTACACCTTC.

V gene TRBV3-1 combines with J gene TRBJ2-7, with D possibly matching TRBD1 (6 bases). The germline CDR1 and CDR2 sequences are LGHDT and YNNKEL (reference sequence). The germline V and J ends were trimmed by 1 base and 2 bases, with 12 bases remaining between them. This CDR3 has 15 residues. Written as DNA, the CDR3 is TGTGCCAGCAGCCAAGCAGGGGTTATTACCTACGAGCAGTACTTC. Residues: CASSQAGVITYEQYF.

This clonotype was seen many times. The rearrangement links TRBV18 to TRBJ2-5, with 8 bases identical to TRBD1. The V gene's germline CDR1 is KGHSH and CDR2 LQKENI. With V trimmed by 2 bases and J by 5 bases, 7 bases remained unmatched. This CDR3 region has 15 residues. CDR3 region: CASSPRTGLGETQYF. CDR3 sequence (DNA): TGTGCCAGCTCACCAAGGACAGGGTTGGGGGAGACCCAGTACTTC.

The table lists this clonotype with many counts. The chain recombines TRBV12-3 or TRBV12-4 with TRBJ2-7, with 7 bases matching TRBD1. The CDR3 length is 13 residues. Losses at the gene ends were 8 bases for V and 6 bases for J; bases not matched to a gene: 10. CDR3 sequence reads: CASCGQVGSEQYF. In nucleotides, the CDR3 is TGTGCCAGCTGCGGACAGGTCGGGTCCGAGCAGTACTTC.

This clonotype came up a few times. V is TRBV30 and J is TRBJ2-4, with unresolved D. The CDR3 totals 12 residues. In germline, CDR1 is GTSNPN, CDR2 SVGIG (reference sequence). Trimming stripped 2 bases from V and 10 bases from J, with 12 bases between. DNA of the CDR3: TGTGCCTGGAGTCTAGGGCCCCGAATTCAGTACTTC. Amino acid sequence: CAWSLGPRIQYF.

Ten or more counts support this clonotype. The V and J genes are TRBV9 and TRBJ1-2, with 7 bases matching TRBD1. V dropped 0 bases and J dropped 2; count of bases not matched to a gene: 4. The CDR3 is 15 amino acids. Germline V gene sequence: CDR1 SGDLS, CDR2 YYNGEE. CDR3 sequence (DNA): TGTGCCAGCAGCGTAGCGGGACAGAGGAACTATGGCTACACCTTC. It codes for CASSVAGQRNYGYTF.

This clonotype was found many times. This chain uses TRBV29-1 with TRBJ2-3; D is perhaps TRBD2 (6 bases). Trimming removed 5 bases at V and 3 bases at J, with 15 bases between. The germline gives CDR1 SQVTM, CDR2 ANQGSEA. The CDR3 has 14 residues. CDR3 sequence reads: CSVPHGTSTDTQYF. CDR3 bases: TGCAGCGTTCCTCACGGGACTTCTACAGATACGCAGTATTTT.

Points on this clonotype: Being one base from a much bigger clone, this may be a read error. This rearrangement joins TRBV12-3 or TRBV12-4 to TRBJ2-5, with D maybe TRBD2 (6 bases). Trimming cost V 3 bases and J 5 bases, with 13 bases left between them. The CDR3 runs 14 residues. For the CDR3, the DNA is TGTGCCAGCAGTTTCGGAGGGGAAGGGGAGACCCAGTACTTC. Its protein product is CASSFGGEGETQYF.

This clonotype was counted a few times. A read error may account for a junction end that differs from germline. This chain uses TRBV9 with TRBJ1-2; no definite D call. CDR3 size: 16 residues. In germline, CDR1 is SGDLS, CDR2 YYNGEE. The CDR3 sequence is CASSVVEGPLSYGYAF. CDR3 in DNA: TGTGCCAGCAGCGTAGTAGAAGGGCCGTTGAGCTATGGCTACGCCTTC.

Ten or more counts support this clonotype. The V gene is TRBV3-1, the J gene TRBJ2-6, with unresolved D. CDR3 length: 13 residues. CDR1 is LGHDT and CDR2 is YNNKEL in the germline V gene (reference sequence). V lost 1 base, J lost 13 bases, and 11 bases lay in between. The CDR3 DNA is TGTGCCAGCAGCCAAGGACCTTCAAAGGTCCTGACTTTC. This gives the protein CASSQGPSKVLTF.

Points on this clonotype: The junction and the germline gene differ at one end; a read error may be behind it. The rearrangement joins TRBV20-1 to TRBJ1-6; no reliable D call. The germline V gene encodes CDR1 DFQATT and CDR2 SNEGSKA (reference sequence). CDR3 length equals 17 residues. The CDR3 protein is CSARDLAPSSYNSPLHF. The CDR3 nucleotides are TGCAGTGCTAGAGATCTAGCGCCGAGCTCCTACAATTCACCCCTCCACTTT.

In its sample, this clonotype was seen many times. The gene calls are TRBV20-1 and TRBJ2-5; possibly TRBD1 or TRBD2 for D (5 bases each). This CDR3 region has 14 residues. CDR1 is DFQATT and CDR2 is SNEGSKA in the germline V gene (reference sequence). V was pared by 6 bases and J by 2 bases, with 16 bases between. CDR3 sequence reads: CSATRDPRQETQYF. In DNA, the CDR3 is TGCAGTGCCACCCGGGACCCCAGACAAGAGACCCAGTACTTC.

The chain carries TRBV13 and TRBJ1-6; tentative D call: TRBD1 (5 bases). This CDR3 is 19 amino acids long. Per the germline V gene, CDR1 is PRHDT and CDR2 is FYEKMQ (reference sequence). Between the trimmed V and J ends, which lost 1 base and 0 bases, there was a span of 16 bases. CDR3 DNA: TGTGCCAGCAGCTTAGCGGTGGGGGGTATTAGCTCCTATAATTCACCCCTCCACTTT. Translated: CASSLAVGGISSYNSPLHF. Variable domain in full (rest from reference TRBV13 and TRBJ1-6): AAGVIQSPRHLIKEKRETATLKCYPIPRHDTVYWYQQGPGQDPQFLISFYEKMQSDKGSIPDRFSAQQFSDYHSELNMSSLELGDSALYFCASSLAVGGISSYNSPLHFGNGTRLTVT.

This clonotype showed up many times. The V gene is TRBV20-1, the J gene TRBJ2-7, with D unresolved. V was trimmed by 5 bases and J by 2 bases, leaving 16 bases between them. The CDR3 loop spans 14 amino acids. Germline loops: CDR1 DFQATT, CDR2 SNEGSKA (reference sequence). DNA of the CDR3: TGCAGTGCTCCCCTAGGAACTAATACCTACGAGCAGTACTTC. This gives the protein CSAPLGTNTYEQYF.

The chain recombines TRBV7-9 with TRBJ1-4; 9 nucleotides align to TRBD1. The CDR3 covers 15 residues. Germline CDR1 reads SEHNR; CDR2 reads FQNEAQ (reference sequence). The junction had 7 bases not matched to a gene; V was cut back by 4 bases and J by 7 bases. CDR3 sequence: CASSSRQGQGEKLFF. The CDR3 bases are TGTGCCAGCAGCTCCAGACAGGGACAGGGTGAAAAACTGTTTTTT.

The chain combines TRBV16 with TRBJ1-2, with D unclear. This CDR3 has 15 residues. The germline CDR1 and CDR2 sequences are KGHSY and FQNENV. V lost 4 bases, J lost 3 bases, and 15 bases lay in between. The CDR3 is CASSPSRTQDYGYTF. In DNA form, the CDR3 reads TGTGCCAGCAGCCCTTCTCGGACTCAAGACTATGGCTACACCTTC.

The V and J genes are TRBV18 and TRBJ2-1; 7 positions agree with TRBD2. The junction had 5 bases not matched to a gene; V was cut back by 3 bases and J by 0 bases. This CDR3 comprises 16 residues. Germline lookup yields CDR1 KGHSH and CDR2 LQKENI. As DNA, the CDR3 is TGTGCCAGCTCACCTAGCGGGCCACCCTCCTACAATGAGCAGTTCTTC. Translating it yields CASSPSGPPSYNEQFF.

This clonotype was seen many times. The genes are TRBV7-9 and TRBJ2-5; 8 positions agree with TRBD2. Germline V lookup: CDR1 SEHNR, CDR2 FQNEAQ (reference sequence). The CDR3 spans 13 residues. Losses at the gene ends were 5 bases for V and 5 bases for J; bases not matched to a gene: 4. CDR3 in amino acids: CASSHSGGETQYF. CDR3 nucleotides: TGTGCCAGCAGCCACTCGGGGGGGGAGACCCAGTACTTC. The whole variable domain, filled in from reference TRBV7-9 and TRBJ2-5, reads DTGVSQNPRHKITKRGQNVTFRCDPISEHNRLYWYRQTLGQGPEFLTYFQNEAQLEKSRLLSDRFSAERPKGSFSTLEIQRTEQGDSAMYLCASSHSGGETQYFGPGTRLLVL.

This clonotype has at least ten counts. J is TRBJ1-6 and V is TRBV5-6; D is possibly TRBD1 (6 bases). Between the trimmed V and J ends, which lost 2 bases and 8 bases, there was a span of 20 bases. CDR3 length: 17 amino acids. Looked up from germline, CDR1 is SGHDT and CDR2 is YYEEEE. This CDR3 reads CASSFAGHNPWDSPLHF. CDR3 bases: TGTGCCAGCAGCTTCGCGGGACACAACCCCTGGGATTCACCCCTCCACTTT.

This clonotype has at least ten counts. The V and J genes are TRBV6-5 and TRBJ2-7, with no clear D. The V gene's germline CDR1 is MNHEY and CDR2 SVGAGI. Trimming stripped 0 bases from V and 2 bases from J, with 5 bases between. The CDR3 length is 13 residues. CDR3 sequence reads: CASSYSYTYEQYF. The CDR3 nucleotides read TGTGCCAGCAGTTACTCGTATACCTACGAGCAGTACTTC.

This clonotype appeared many times. This chain's CDR3 is CSATLLSGNGDNEQFF. In nucleotides, the CDR3 is TGCAGTGCTACCCTCCTAAGCGGGAACGGGGACAATGAGCAGTTCTTC. V and J are TRBV20-1 and TRBJ2-1, with 7 bases identical to TRBD2. J lost 5 bases, V lost 4 bases, and 14 bases had no gene match. Looked up from germline, CDR1 is DFQATT and CDR2 is SNEGSKA (reference sequence). The CDR3 consists of 16 residues.

This clonotype was seen ten or more times. This rearrangement joins TRBV6-6 to TRBJ2-3; D might be TRBD2 (7 bases). The V gene's germline CDR1 is MNHNY and CDR2 SVGAGI (reference sequence). The CDR3 extends over 15 amino acids. V lost 8 bases and J lost 0, with 15 bases in between. Here the CDR3 reads CASGYGGASTDTQYF. CDR3 in DNA: TGTGCCAGCGGGTATGGGGGGGCTAGCACAGATACGCAGTATTTT.

At least ten counts were recorded for this clonotype. The rearrangement joins TRBV12-3 or TRBV12-4 to TRBJ2-7; 9 nucleotides align to TRBD2. V was clipped by 4 bases and J by 7 bases; unmatched bases: 5. There are 13 residues in the CDR3. CDR3 bases: TGTGCCAGCAGTTGGACTAGCGACGGGGAGCAGTACTTC. This codes for CASSWTSDGEQYF.

Turning to this clonotype: Germline and junction disagree at one end, which may indicate a read error. The chain joins TRBV5-1 to TRBJ2-7, with 9 bases matching TRBD1. The CDR3 contains 16 residues. CDR1 and CDR2 (germline): SGHRS, YFSETQ. CDR3 in amino acids: CASSQGPGQGAYEQYF. The CDR3 region has the DNA TGTGCCAGCAGCCAGGGTCCGGGACAGGGAGCCTACGAGCAGTACTTC. Full variable domain (remainder filled in from reference TRBV5-1 and TRBJ2-7): KAGVTQTPRYLIKTRGQQVTLSCSPISGHRSVSWYQQTPGQGLQFLFEYFSETQRNKGNFPGRFSGRQFSNSRSEMNVSTLELGDSALYLCASSQGPGQGAYEQYFGPGTRLTVT.

This clonotype occurred many times. The V gene is TRBV12-3 or TRBV12-4, the J gene TRBJ2-7; D ambiguous. The CDR3 loop spans 13 amino acids. V lost 3 bases, J lost 2 bases, and 8 bases lay in between. The CDR3 region has the DNA TGTGCCAGCAGTTTCGACCCCGCCTACGAGCAGTACTTC. This codes for CASSFDPAYEQYF.

This clonotype was seen many times. The V and J genes are TRBV29-1 and TRBJ1-5; 7 bases match TRBD1. V gave up 4 bases and J gave up 4 bases; unmatched junction bases: 7. This CDR3 contains 14 residues. Germline loops: CDR1 SQVTM, CDR2 ANQGSEA. The CDR3 bases are TGCAGCGTTGCCCAGGGGGGGTGGAATCAGCCCCAGCATTTT. This gives the protein CSVAQGGWNQPQHF. Variable domain in full (rest from reference TRBV29-1 and TRBJ1-5): SAVISQKPSRDICQRGTSLTIQCQVDSQVTMMFWYRQQPGQSLTLIATANQGSEATYESGFVIDKFPISRPNLTFSTLTVSNMSPEDSSIYLCSVAQGGWNQPQHFGDGTRLSIL.

A remark on this clonotype: This may arise from a read error, as a much more abundant clone is one base away. J is TRBJ2-7 and V is TRBV6-5, with a tentative D call TRBD2 (6 bases). Germline CDR1 reads MNHEY; CDR2 reads SVGAGI. V shed 1 base and J shed 3 bases, with 13 bases lying between them. The CDR3 totals 15 residues. This chain's CDR3 is CASSYLGRGNYEQYF. The CDR3 DNA reads as TGTGCCAGCAGTTACTTGGGACGGGGGAACTACGAGCAGTACTTC.